Presented here are 19 T cell receptor beta chains from one specimen sequenced in a study of T-cell memory formation after mild COVID-19. TCRdb re-called the 5' RACE reads with MiXCR, one entry per CDR3 protein. Here the sample spans about 34,000 distinct CDR3 sequences, 7% to 8% being singletons. Sequenced: PBMCs or a T cell subset sorted from them (not recorded which). The receptors originated from a man younger than 35 who had mild COVID-19 (a few samples of this study predate the infection). Cell type and time point are not known.

This clonotype was seen many times. The chain carries TRBV5-6 and TRBJ2-5; 7 bases line up with TRBD1. The germline gives CDR1 SGHDT, CDR2 YYEEEE. The CDR3 runs 14 residues. V lost 4 bases to trimming and J lost 5 bases; unmatched junction nucleotides: 8. CDR3 residues: CASSTTGLGETQYF. The CDR3 region has the DNA TGTGCCAGCAGCACGACAGGGCTGGGGGAGACCCAGTACTTC.

This clonotype was picked up a small number of times. The genes are TRBV7-2 and TRBJ1-2; 7 bases are a match to TRBD1. The CDR3 length is 14 residues. The V and J ends lost 6 bases and 5 bases, in that order; junction bases with no gene match: 9. The germline V gene has CDR1 SGHTA and CDR2 FQGNSA. CDR3 in amino acids: CASRPWDRPYGYTF. The CDR3 bases are TGTGCCAGCAGACCCTGGGACAGACCATATGGCTACACCTTC.

The rearrangement links TRBV4-3 to TRBJ1-5, with no clear D. The V end was cut by 0 bases, the J end by 10 bases, with 10 bases between. CDR1 and CDR2 from the germline V gene are LGHNA and YSLEER. The CDR3 contains 13 residues. The CDR3 is CASSQDTREPQHF. CDR3 nucleotide sequence: TGCGCCAGCAGCCAAGATACCCGGGAACCCCAGCATTTT.

This clonotype turned up a few times. The chain couples TRBV6-2 or TRBV6-3 to TRBJ2-3; 11 bases are shared with TRBD1. The J segment lost 6 bases and the V segment lost 2 bases, leaving 7 bases of the junction unmatched. Germline CDR1 reads MNHEY; CDR2 reads SVGEGT. The CDR3 runs to 16 residues. CDR3 sequence: CASSYGGQGEVDTQYF. The CDR3 bases are TGTGCCAGCAGTTACGGGGGACAGGGGGAGGTGGATACGCAGTATTTT.

This clonotype was counted ten times or more. The chain couples TRBV6-1 to TRBJ2-5; D is unclear. Looked up from germline, CDR1 is MNHNS and CDR2 is SASEGT. The V and J ends lost 2 bases and 4 bases respectively, with 5 bases between them. CDR3 length: 12 residues. Here the CDR3 DNA reads TGTGCCAGCAGTGAACTGGTAGAGACCCAGTACTTC. Protein product: CASSELVETQYF.

This clonotype was observed at least ten times. DNA for the CDR3: TGTGCCAGCAGCCGAGGGGTTAATGAAAAACTGTTTTTT. Protein product: CASSRGVNEKLFF. V usage is TRBV7-2 and J usage is TRBJ1-4; perhaps TRBD1 as D (5 bases). The V gene's germline CDR1 is SGHTA and CDR2 FQGNSA. The CDR3 is 13 amino acids. The germline V and J ends were trimmed by 5 bases and 4 bases, with 8 bases remaining between them.

This clonotype has at least ten counts. The chain has TRBV9 and TRBJ2-1, with a possible D match to TRBD2 (7 bases). Germline CDR1 and CDR2: SGDLS and YYNGEE. The CDR3 has 13 residues. Between the trimmed V and J ends, which lost 4 bases and 8 bases, there was a span of 13 bases. CDR3 in amino acids: CASSSEGGYEQFF. In DNA, the CDR3 is TGTGCCAGCAGCTCAGAGGGGGGGTATGAGCAGTTCTTC.

Many counts were recorded for this clonotype. The chain combines TRBV7-2 with TRBJ1-1; D may be TRBD1 (5 bases). Germline loops: CDR1 SGHTA, CDR2 FQGNSA. The CDR3 is made up of 14 amino acids. Between the trimmed V and J ends, which lost 1 base and 5 bases, there was a span of 11 bases. CDR3 in DNA: TGTGCCAGCAGCTTAGGCACAGGTTGGACTGAAGCTTTCTTT. Translated, it gives CASSLGTGWTEAFF.

This clonotype was detected many times. The rearrangement links TRBV14 to TRBJ1-1, with 8 bases fitting TRBD1. Germline-derived CDR1 and CDR2 are SGHDN and FVKESK. This CDR3 contains 15 residues. Trimming cost V 2 bases and J 5 bases; bases outside gene matches: 7. This CDR3 is CASSQQGALGTEAFF. CDR3 coding DNA: TGTGCCAGCAGCCAACAGGGGGCATTGGGAACTGAAGCTTTCTTT. The entire variable domain, with the rest obtained from reference TRBV14 and TRBJ1-1, is as follows: EAGVTQFPSHSVIEKGQTVTLRCDPISGHDNLYWYRRVMGKEIKFLLHFVKESKQDESGMPNNRFLAERTGGTYSTLKVQPAELEDSGVYFCASSQQGALGTEAFFGQGTRLTVV.

This chain joins TRBV12-3 or TRBV12-4 and TRBJ2-4; 8 positions match TRBD1. This CDR3 spans 12 amino acids. V was pared by 9 bases and J by 8 bases, with 6 bases of the junction left unmatched. The CDR3 DNA reads as TGTGCCAGTACGGACAGGGTGGACATTCAGTACTTC. This encodes CASTDRVDIQYF.

Only a few counts were recorded for this clonotype. This rearrangement joins TRBV6-5 to TRBJ1-2; TRBD1 matches at 7 bases. This CDR3 is 13 amino acids long. Germline CDR1 is MNHEY and CDR2 is SVGAGI. The ends lost 7 bases at V and 2 bases at J; junction bases unmatched: 4. The CDR3 spells CASTPGQNYGYTF. The CDR3 coding sequence is TGTGCCAGCACCCCGGGACAGAACTATGGCTACACCTTC.

Relative to its sample, this clonotype is large (0.1 to 1%). The rearrangement links TRBV6-4 to TRBJ2-3, with 8 bases matching TRBD2. With 2 bases clipped from V and 0 bases from J, the junction kept 1 base outside the gene matches. The CDR3 extends over 15 amino acids. The germline gives CDR1 MRHNA, CDR2 SNTAGT. CDR3 in DNA: TGTGCCAGCAGTGACGGACTAGCTAGCACAGATACGCAGTATTTT. This encodes CASSDGLASTDTQYF.

This clonotype was seen many times. The chain has TRBV7-3 and TRBJ2-7; D is unresolved. The V and J ends lost 11 bases and 3 bases respectively, with 5 bases between them. This CDR3 is 9 amino acids long. Germline V gene lookup returns CDR1 SGHTA and CDR2 FQGTGA. DNA for the CDR3: TGTGCCTCGTTCTACGAGCAGTACGTC. Amino acids: CASFYEQYV.

This clonotype was seen repeatedly, ten times or more. The chain combines TRBV19 with TRBJ2-1; 11 nucleotides match TRBD2. J was trimmed by 7 bases and V by 6 bases; bases with no gene match: 5. Germline assignment: CDR1 LNHDA and CDR2 SQIVND (reference sequence). The CDR3 contains 14 residues. The CDR3 sequence: CASRGGLADNEQFF. CDR3 sequence (DNA): TGTGCCAGTAGAGGGGGACTAGCGGATAATGAGCAGTTCTTC.

This chain links TRBV5-1 with TRBJ2-7, with 16 positions matching TRBD2. Germline V gene lookup returns CDR1 SGHRS and CDR2 YFSETQ. V lost 5 bases and J lost 4; bases outside the gene matches: 3. This CDR3 contains 15 residues. Here the CDR3 DNA reads TGCGCCAGCAGGGGACTAGCGGGGGGGAGTTACGAGCAGTACTTC. Protein: CASRGLAGGSYEQYF.

This clonotype came up many times. The chain couples TRBV18 to TRBJ1-2; D is perhaps TRBD1 (5 bases). Trimming stripped 1 base from V and 6 bases from J, with 21 bases between. The CDR3 length is 17 residues. Germline CDR1 reads KGHSH; CDR2 reads LQKENI. In nucleotides, the CDR3 is TGTGCCAGCTCACCACTCCTTGAGGATTGGGGGAACAATGGCTACACCTTC. This codes for CASSPLLEDWGNNGYTF.

The chain carries TRBV2 and TRBJ2-7; TRBD1 might be the D (6 bases). Germline values: CDR1 SNHLY, CDR2 FYNNEI. Trimming removed 4 bases from V and 3 bases from J, with 13 bases in between. CDR3 size: 14 residues. CDR3 in DNA: TGTGCCAGCAGTGTATCCCAGGGGAACTACGAGCAGTACGTC. It yields the protein CASSVSQGNYEQYV.

J is TRBJ1-6 and V is TRBV19; D not resolved. The CDR3 is 14 amino acids. Germline loops: CDR1 LNHDA, CDR2 SQIVND (reference sequence). V lost 4 bases and J lost 10, with 14 bases in between. The CDR3, as DNA: TGTGCCAGTAGTAAGGCTACGGCCGAATCACCCCTCCACTTT. Translation gives CASSKATAESPLHF.

The chain links TRBV4-3 to TRBJ2-3, with 8 bases matching TRBD2. The CDR3 extends over 16 amino acids. From germline, CDR1 is LGHNA and CDR2 YSLEER. V was clipped by 0 bases and J by 7 bases; unmatched bases: 9. CDR3 in amino acids: CASSQDGAGGLHTQYF. Written as DNA, the CDR3 is TGCGCCAGCAGCCAAGACGGCGCGGGGGGTCTTCATACGCAGTATTTT.